One and the same sample provided the 14 T cell receptor beta chains below, sequenced in a study of T-cell reconstitution after alpha-beta-depleted transplantation in children (dated by TCRdb to 2016 to 2017). What the treatment or condition label conveys for this sample: allogeneic hematopoietic cell transplantation with graft depleted of TCRalphabeta T cells and CD19 B cells. Libraries were made using PCR. The instrument was an Illumina HiSeq 2500. Molecular barcoding was employed in the preparation of TCR libraries, with unique molecular identifiers being used to normalize TCRbeta repertoire quantification. TCRdb handled the public reads itself, with Q25 trimming in fastp and clone calling in MiXCR, and kept productive beta chains. Every entry covers one CDR3 protein and lists the most common genes and DNA from its rows. For this sample there are tens of thousands of distinct CDR3 sequences; approximately 43% appear just once. The ten largest make up about 98% of the sample.

The material sequenced was PBMCs, mostly from graft donor cells, taken 360 days after TCRalphabeta/CD19-depleted stem cell transplant. The receptors were gathered from a male patient between 10 and 17 years old who had a stem cell transplant for acute lymphoblastic leukemia, so the T cells may come from the graft donor.

The V gene is TRBV4-2, the J gene TRBJ1-1; 8 nucleotides align to TRBD1. J gave up 1 base and V 4 bases, and 11 bases lay outside the gene matches. CDR3 size: 17 residues. The germline CDR1 and CDR2 sequences are LGHNA and YNFKEQ. The DNA for the CDR3 is TGTGCCAGCAGCCGGATAGACAGGGGAGAAAGGAACACTGAAGCTTTCTTT. It specifies CASSRIDRGERNTEAFF.

The CDR3 DNA follows: TGCGCCAGCAGCGAACTGACTAGCTTTCAAAATGAGCAGTTCTTC. Translation: CASSELTSFQNEQFF. This chain joins TRBV4-1 and TRBJ2-1, with 7 nucleotides matching TRBD2. Trimming cost V 5 bases and J 7 bases; bases outside gene matches: 11. Germline V CDR1 and CDR2: MGHRA, YSYEKL. This CDR3 spans 15 amino acids.

The genes are TRBV11-2 and TRBJ1-1; D is undetermined. This CDR3 is 14 amino acids long. The V end was cut by 1 base, the J end by 5 bases, with 11 bases between. Germline V gene data show CDR1 as SGHAT and CDR2 as FQNNGV. In nucleotides, the CDR3 is TGTGCCAGCAGCTTAGTAGGCAGGAATACTGAAGCTTTCTTT. Its translation: CASSLVGRNTEAFF.

V usage is TRBV5-1 and J usage is TRBJ2-1; TRBD2 matches at 8 bases. The CDR3 length is 12 residues. V trimming: 6 bases; J trimming: 7 bases; junction bases outside the gene matches: 3. Looked up from germline, CDR1 is SGHRS and CDR2 is YFSETQ. CDR3 DNA sequence: TGCGCCAGCACTGGCGGGAGGAATGAGCAGTTCTTC. This encodes CASTGGRNEQFF.

The chain is built from TRBV29-1 and TRBJ2-5, with D maybe TRBD1 (6 bases). The CDR3 extends over 14 amino acids. Trimming removed 4 bases at V and 2 bases at J, with 14 bases between. Germline CDR1 reads SQVTM; CDR2 reads ANQGSEA. In DNA, the CDR3 is TGCAGCGTTGGGGACCTGGACAGTCAAGAGACCCAGTACTTC. It specifies CSVGDLDSQETQYF.

This clonotype was picked up a small number of times. The chain's CDR3 is CASSFDGDTQYF. Here the CDR3 DNA reads TGTGCCAGCAGCTTTGATGGGGATACGCAGTATTTT. The chain employs TRBV7-2 and TRBJ2-3; D is uncertain. Germline-derived CDR1 and CDR2 are SGHTA and FQGNSA. The CDR3 length is 12 residues. Trimming removed 3 bases at V and 6 bases at J, with 7 bases between.

The V and J genes are TRBV7-2 and TRBJ2-5, with D unclear. V lost 4 bases to trimming and J lost 2 bases, with 8 bases between them. The CDR3 sequence is 13 residues long. CDR1 is SGHTA, CDR2 FQGNSA, per germline. The CDR3 nucleotides read TGTGCCAGCAGCTCGACACCGCAAGAGACCCAGTACTTC. Translation: CASSSTPQETQYF.

The chain joins TRBV7-9 to TRBJ2-1, with D unresolved. Trimming left V 1 base short and J 5 bases short, with 12 bases between. In germline, CDR1 is SEHNR, CDR2 FQNEAQ (reference sequence). The length of the CDR3 is 15 residues. The CDR3 is CASSLGKVWNNEQFF. CDR3 DNA: TGTGCCAGCAGCTTAGGGAAGGTGTGGAACAATGAGCAGTTCTTC.

The sample holds a few counts of this clonotype. The rearrangement uses TRBV4-1 and TRBJ1-1; D is unresolved. CDR1 and CDR2 from the germline V gene are MGHRA and YSYEKL. V lost 4 bases to trimming and J lost 1 base, with 13 bases between them. The CDR3 sequence is 15 residues long. The CDR3 here is CASSPPGSTNTEAFF. DNA for the CDR3: TGCGCCAGCAGCCCCCCTGGGTCGACGAACACTGAAGCTTTCTTT.

Only a few counts were recorded for this clonotype. The rearrangement uses TRBV27 and TRBJ2-3, with 14 positions matching TRBD2. The junction had 11 bases not matched to a gene; V was cut back by 3 bases and J by 6 bases. CDR3 length equals 18 residues. Germline assignment: CDR1 MNHEY and CDR2 SMNVEV (reference sequence). The CDR3 region has the DNA TGTGCCAGCAGTTTTACCGGACTAGCGGGAGGAACCACCGATACGCAGTATTTT. Encoded protein: CASSFTGLAGGTTDTQYF.

This clonotype was seen a handful of times. The chain combines TRBV29-1 with TRBJ2-7; 7 nucleotides line up with TRBD1. The CDR3 contains 12 residues. The J segment lost 3 bases and the V segment lost 4 bases, leaving 3 bases of the junction unmatched. From germline, CDR1 is SQVTM and CDR2 ANQGSEA. In DNA, the CDR3 is TGCAGCGTTGCTAACAGGGGCTACGAGCAGTACTTC. Protein product: CSVANRGYEQYF.

This clonotype was seen a few times. The chain has TRBV27 and TRBJ2-7, with D hard to call. V was cut by 8 bases and J by 0 bases, with 11 bases left in between. This CDR3 spans 13 amino acids. Germline V CDR1 and CDR2: MNHEY, SMNVEV (reference sequence). The CDR3 region has the DNA TGTGCCAGCTGGGATAGGGCCTCCTACGAGCAGTACTTC. It specifies CASWDRASYEQYF.

In nucleotides, the CDR3 is TGTGCCAGCAGCCCTCGTGGGCAGGTCAATCAGCCCCAGCATTTT. Translating it yields CASSPRGQVNQPQHF. The chain recombines TRBV21-1 with TRBJ1-5. TRBV21-1 is a pseudogene. This CDR3 region has 15 residues.

The chain uses TRBV4-2 and TRBJ2-7; 9 nucleotides line up with TRBD2. There are 15 residues in the CDR3. Germline-derived CDR1 and CDR2 are LGHNA and YNFKEQ. V lost 0 bases to trimming and J lost 3 bases; unmatched junction nucleotides: 3. The CDR3 loop reads CASSQDLSGGYEQYF. DNA for the CDR3: TGTGCCAGCAGCCAAGATCTTAGCGGGGGCTACGAGCAGTACTTC.